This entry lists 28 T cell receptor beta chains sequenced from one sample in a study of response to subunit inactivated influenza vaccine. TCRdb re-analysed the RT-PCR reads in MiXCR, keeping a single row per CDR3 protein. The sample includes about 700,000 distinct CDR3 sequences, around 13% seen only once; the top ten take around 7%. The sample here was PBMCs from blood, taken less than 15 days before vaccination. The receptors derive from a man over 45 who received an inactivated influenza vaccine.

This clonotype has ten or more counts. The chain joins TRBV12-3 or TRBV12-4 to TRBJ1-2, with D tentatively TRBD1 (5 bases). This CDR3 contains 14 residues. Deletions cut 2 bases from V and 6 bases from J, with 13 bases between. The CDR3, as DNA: TGTGCCAGCAGTTTAAGCGCAGGGAGGCATGGCTACACCTTC. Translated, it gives CASSLSAGRHGYTF.

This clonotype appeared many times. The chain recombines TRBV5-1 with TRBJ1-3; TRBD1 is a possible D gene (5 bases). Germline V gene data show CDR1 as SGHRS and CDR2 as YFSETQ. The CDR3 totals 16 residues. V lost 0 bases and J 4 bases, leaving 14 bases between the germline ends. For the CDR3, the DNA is TGCGCCAGCAGCTTGGAATCCCAGGGTATAGGAAACACCATATATTTT. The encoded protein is CASSLESQGIGNTIYF. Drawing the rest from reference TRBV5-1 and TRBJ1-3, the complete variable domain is KAGVTQTPRYLIKTRGQQVTLSCSPISGHRSVSWYQQTPGQGLQFLFEYFSETQRNKGNFPGRFSGRQFSNSRSEMNVSTLELGDSALYLCASSLESQGIGNTIYFGEGSWLTVV.

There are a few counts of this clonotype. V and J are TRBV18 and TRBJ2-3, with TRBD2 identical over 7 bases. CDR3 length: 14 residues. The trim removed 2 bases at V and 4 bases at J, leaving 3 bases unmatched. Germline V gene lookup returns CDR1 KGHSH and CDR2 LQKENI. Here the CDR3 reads CASSPRLAADTQYF. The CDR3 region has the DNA TGTGCCAGCTCACCAAGACTAGCCGCAGATACGCAGTATTTT.

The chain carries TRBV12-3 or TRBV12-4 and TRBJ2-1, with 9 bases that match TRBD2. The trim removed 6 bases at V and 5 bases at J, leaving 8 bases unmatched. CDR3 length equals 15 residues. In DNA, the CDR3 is TGTGCCAGCAGACGCGAACTAGCGGGTAACAATGAGCAGTTCTTC. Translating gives CASRRELAGNNEQFF.

CDR3: CSARDLGSGQPQHF. The CDR3 coding sequence is TGCAGTGCTAGAGATTTAGGGTCGGGGCAGCCCCAGCATTTT. The genes are TRBV20-1 and TRBJ1-5; no definite D call. CDR1 DFQATT and CDR2 SNEGSKA come from the germline V gene (reference sequence). Trimming removed 0 bases from V and 7 bases from J, with 13 bases in between. The CDR3 runs 14 residues.

The CDR3 reads CASSQGGSNTEAFF. Written as DNA, the CDR3 is TGTGCCAGCAGCCAAGGCGGCAGCAACACTGAAGCTTTCTTT. The rearrangement joins TRBV3-1 to TRBJ1-1; no firm D call. The CDR3 extends over 14 amino acids. The germline V gene has CDR1 LGHDT and CDR2 YNNKEL (reference sequence). Trimming removed 1 base at V and 2 bases at J, with 8 bases between.

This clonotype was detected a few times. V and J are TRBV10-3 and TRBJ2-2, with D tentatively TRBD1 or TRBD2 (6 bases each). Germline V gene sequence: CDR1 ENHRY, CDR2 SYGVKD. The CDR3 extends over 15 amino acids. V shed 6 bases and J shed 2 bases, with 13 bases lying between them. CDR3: CAIRQGGGNTGELFF. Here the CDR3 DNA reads TGTGCCATCAGACAGGGAGGAGGTAACACCGGGGAGCTGTTTTTT.

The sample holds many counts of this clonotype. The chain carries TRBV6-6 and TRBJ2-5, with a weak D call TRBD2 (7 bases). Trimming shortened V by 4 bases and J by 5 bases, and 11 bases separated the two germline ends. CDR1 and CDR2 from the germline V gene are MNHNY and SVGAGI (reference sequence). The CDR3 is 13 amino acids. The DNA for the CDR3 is TGTGCCAGCAGTTCCGGGGGGCTGGAGACCCAGTACTTC. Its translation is CASSSGGLETQYF.

The DNA for the CDR3 is TGTGCCAGCAGCTTAGGTGGGACAGGGTCCATTCAGTACTTC. It yields the protein CASSLGGTGSIQYF. The chain couples TRBV11-2 to TRBJ2-4, with TRBD1 identical over 9 bases. Trimming took 1 base from V and 9 from J; bases not matched to a gene: 4. This CDR3 comprises 14 residues. CDR1 and CDR2 from the germline V gene are SGHAT and FQNNGV.

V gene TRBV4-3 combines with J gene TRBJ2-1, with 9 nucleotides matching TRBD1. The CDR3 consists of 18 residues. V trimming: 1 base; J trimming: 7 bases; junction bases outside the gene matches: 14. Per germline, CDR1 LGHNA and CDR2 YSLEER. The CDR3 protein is CASSQVLPGQGLGNEQFF. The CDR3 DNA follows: TGCGCCAGCAGCCAAGTATTACCGGGACAGGGATTAGGGAATGAGCAGTTCTTC.

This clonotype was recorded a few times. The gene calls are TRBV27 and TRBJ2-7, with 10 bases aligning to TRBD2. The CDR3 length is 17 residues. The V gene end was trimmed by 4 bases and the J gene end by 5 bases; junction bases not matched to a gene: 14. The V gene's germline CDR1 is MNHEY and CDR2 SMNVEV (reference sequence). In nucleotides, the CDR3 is TGTGCCAGCAGTTGGTCAGCGGGAGGGATGATGGTCAACGAGCAGTACTTC. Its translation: CASSWSAGGMMVNEQYF.

This chain's CDR3 is CASSVLNPRNIQYF. CDR3 coding DNA: TGTGCCAGCAGCGTATTGAATCCGCGGAACATTCAGTACTTC. The J gene is TRBJ2-4, the V gene TRBV9; D gene unclear. This CDR3 has 14 residues. Germline CDR1 and CDR2: SGDLS and YYNGEE. Trimming removed 1 base at V and 7 bases at J, with 12 bases between.

The CDR3: CASSKTGDGQPQHF. Written as DNA, the CDR3 is TGTGCCAGCAGCAAAACAGGGGACGGTCAGCCCCAGCATTTT. The V gene is TRBV7-9, the J gene TRBJ1-5; 7 bases fit TRBD1. The V gene's germline CDR1 is SEHNR and CDR2 FQNEAQ (reference sequence). This CDR3 has 14 amino acids. V shed 5 bases, J shed 6 bases, and the junction held 7 bases outside the gene matches.

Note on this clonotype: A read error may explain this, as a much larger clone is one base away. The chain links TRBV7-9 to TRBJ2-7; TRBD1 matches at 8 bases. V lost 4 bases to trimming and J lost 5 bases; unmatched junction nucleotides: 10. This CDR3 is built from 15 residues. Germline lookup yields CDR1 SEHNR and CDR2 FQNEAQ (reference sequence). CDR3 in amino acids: CASSSCQGAFHEQYF. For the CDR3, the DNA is TGTGCCAGCAGCTCTTGTCAGGGGGCTTTCCACGAGCAGTACTTC.

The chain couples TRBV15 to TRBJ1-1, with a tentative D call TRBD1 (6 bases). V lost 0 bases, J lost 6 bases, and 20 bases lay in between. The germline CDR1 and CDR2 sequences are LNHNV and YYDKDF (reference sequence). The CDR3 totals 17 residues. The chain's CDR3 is CATSRDPLTGVESEAFF. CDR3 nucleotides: TGTGCCACCAGCAGAGACCCCTTGACAGGAGTTGAGTCTGAAGCTTTCTTT. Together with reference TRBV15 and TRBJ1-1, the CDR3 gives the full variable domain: DAMVIQNPRYQVTQFGKPVTLSCSQTLNHNVMYWYQQKSSQAPKLLFHYYDKDFNNEADTPDNFQSRRPNTSFCFLDIRSPGLGDTAMYLCATSRDPLTGVESEAFFGQGTRLTVV.

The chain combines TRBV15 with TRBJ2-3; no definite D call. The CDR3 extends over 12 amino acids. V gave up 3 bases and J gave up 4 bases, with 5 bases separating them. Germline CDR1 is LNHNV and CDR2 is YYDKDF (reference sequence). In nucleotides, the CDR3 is TGTGCCACCAGCAGTGGTGCAGATACGCAGTATTTT. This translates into CATSSGADTQYF.

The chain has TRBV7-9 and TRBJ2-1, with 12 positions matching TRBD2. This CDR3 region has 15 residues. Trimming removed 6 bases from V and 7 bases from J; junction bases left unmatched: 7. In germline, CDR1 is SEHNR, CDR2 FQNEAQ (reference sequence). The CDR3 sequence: CASRVTSGRSNEQFF. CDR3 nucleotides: TGTGCCAGCAGGGTAACTAGCGGGAGGTCGAATGAGCAGTTCTTC.

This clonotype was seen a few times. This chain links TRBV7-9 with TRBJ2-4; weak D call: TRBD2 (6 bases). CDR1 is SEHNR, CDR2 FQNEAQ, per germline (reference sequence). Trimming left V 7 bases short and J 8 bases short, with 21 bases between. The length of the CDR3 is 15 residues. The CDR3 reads CASTELSGRLDIQYF. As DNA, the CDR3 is TGTGCCAGCACCGAACTGTCGGGGAGGTTAGACATTCAGTACTTC.

The CDR3 DNA sequence: TGTGCCAGCAGTTACCCCAGCGGGGGGGGGCCGGGGGCCCAGTACTTC. As protein: CASSYPSGGGPGAQYF. The V call is TRBV6-2 or TRBV6-3, the J call TRBJ2-5; 10 positions agree with TRBD2. V lost 2 bases to trimming and J lost 9 bases; unmatched junction nucleotides: 12. The CDR3 covers 16 residues. Germline V gene data show CDR1 as MNHEY and CDR2 as SVGEGT.

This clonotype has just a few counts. The CDR3 coding sequence is TGCGCCAGCAGCCAAGCCGAGACAACAACCACAGATACGCAGTATTTT. It specifies CASSQAETTTTDTQYF. The chain couples TRBV4-1 to TRBJ2-3; D uncertain. Germline V lookup: CDR1 MGHRA, CDR2 YSYEKL. The CDR3 spans 16 residues. V lost 1 base to trimming and J lost 2 bases, with 13 bases between them.

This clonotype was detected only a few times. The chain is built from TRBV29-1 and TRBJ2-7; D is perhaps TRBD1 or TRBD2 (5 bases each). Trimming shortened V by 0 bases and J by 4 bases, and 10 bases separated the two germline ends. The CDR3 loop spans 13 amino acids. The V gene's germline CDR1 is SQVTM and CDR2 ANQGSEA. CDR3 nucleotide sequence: TGCAGCGTTGAAGATCAGGGCGGGTACGAGCAGTACTTC. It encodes CSVEDQGGYEQYF.

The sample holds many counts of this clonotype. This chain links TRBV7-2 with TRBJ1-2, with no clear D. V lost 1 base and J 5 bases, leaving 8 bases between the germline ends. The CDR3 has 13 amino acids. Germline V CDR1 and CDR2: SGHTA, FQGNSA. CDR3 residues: CASSLEQSYGYTF. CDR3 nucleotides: TGTGCCAGCAGCTTAGAACAGAGTTATGGCTACACCTTC.

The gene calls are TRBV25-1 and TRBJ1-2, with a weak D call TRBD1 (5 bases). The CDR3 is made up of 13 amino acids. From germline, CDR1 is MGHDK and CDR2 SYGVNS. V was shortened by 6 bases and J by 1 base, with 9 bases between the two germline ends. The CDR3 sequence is CASRLDSNYGYTF. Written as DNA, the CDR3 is TGTGCCAGCAGACTTGACAGTAACTATGGCTACACCTTC.

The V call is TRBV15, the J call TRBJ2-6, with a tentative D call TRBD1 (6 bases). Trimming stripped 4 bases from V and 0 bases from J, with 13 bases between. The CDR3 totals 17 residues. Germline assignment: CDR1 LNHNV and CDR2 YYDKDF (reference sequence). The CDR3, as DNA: TGTGCCACCAGCAAAGGACAGATTCTCTCTGGGGCCAACGTCCTGACTTTC. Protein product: CATSKGQILSGANVLTF.

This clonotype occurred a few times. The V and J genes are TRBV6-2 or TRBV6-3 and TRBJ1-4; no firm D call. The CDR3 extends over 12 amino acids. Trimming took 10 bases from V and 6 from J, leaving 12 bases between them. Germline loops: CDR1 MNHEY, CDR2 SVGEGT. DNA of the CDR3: TGTGCCACCGCCGGGGTTGATGAAAAACTGTTTTTT. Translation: CATAGVDEKLFF.

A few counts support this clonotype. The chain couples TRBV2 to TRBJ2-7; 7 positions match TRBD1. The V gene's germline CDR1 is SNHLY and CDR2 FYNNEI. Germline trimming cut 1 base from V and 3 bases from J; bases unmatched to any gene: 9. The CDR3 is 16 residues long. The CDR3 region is CASSEGEQGFFYEQYF. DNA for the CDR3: TGTGCCAGCAGTGAAGGCGAACAGGGGTTTTTCTACGAGCAGTACTTC.

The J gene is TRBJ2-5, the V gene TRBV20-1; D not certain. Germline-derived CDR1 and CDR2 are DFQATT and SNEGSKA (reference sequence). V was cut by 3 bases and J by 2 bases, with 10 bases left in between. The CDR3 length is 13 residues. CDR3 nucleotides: TGCAGTGCTAGCCTCCATCCGCAAGAGACCCAGTACTTC. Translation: CSASLHPQETQYF.

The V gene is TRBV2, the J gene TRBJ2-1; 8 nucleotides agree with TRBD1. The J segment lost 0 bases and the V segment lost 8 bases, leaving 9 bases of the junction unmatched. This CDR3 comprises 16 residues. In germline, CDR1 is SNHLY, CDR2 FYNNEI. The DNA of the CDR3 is TGTGCCAGCCGACGTAGACAGGGGAGCTCCTACAATGAGCAGTTCTTC. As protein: CASRRRQGSSYNEQFF.